These T cell receptor beta chains were read from a single sample in a study of regulatory T cells in long-lasting Graves disease. One entry per CDR3 protein results from TCRdb running MiXCR on the multiplex PCR reads. The sample has hundreds of thousands of distinct CDR3 sequences; 25% to 30% are singletons. The sequences come from peripheral blood mononuclear cells (PBMCs), collected when the disease was refractory, from a patient treated with antithyroid drugs. The source is a female donor with Graves disease. The CDR3 runs from the conserved cysteine through the conserved F or W. The D gene is left open where the match is weak. Clone size is given for some rows only: seen once, a few or many times, or a class if the clone is expanded.

J gene: TRBJ1-6
D gene: TRBD1
clone size: .
V gene: TRBV6-1
CDR3 DNA: TGTGCCAGCAGTCCAATGGGACAGGATCTTAATTCACCCCTCCACTTT
CDR3 protein: CASSPMGQDLNSPLHF

J gene: TRBJ2-5
D gene: .
clone size: .
V gene: TRBV19
CDR3 DNA: TGTGCCAGTAGTCGACTGGACCAAGAGACCCAGTACTTC
CDR3 protein: CASSRLDQETQYF

J gene: TRBJ1-3
D gene: .
clone size: few
V gene: TRBV30
CDR3 DNA: TGTGCCTGGAGTGGGGGTATTGGAAACACCATATATTTT
CDR3 protein: CAWSGGIGNTIYF

J gene: TRBJ1-1
D gene: .
clone size: .
V gene: TRBV25-1
CDR3 DNA: TGTGCCAGCAGTCCCCTGGGAGGGCACACTGAAGCTTTCTTT
CDR3 protein: CASSPLGGHTEAFF

J gene: TRBJ1-4
D gene: .
clone size: .
V gene: TRBV30
CDR3 DNA: TGTGCCTGGGAACAGTCTCGTGAAAAACTGTTTTTT
CDR3 protein: CAWEQSREKLFF

J gene: TRBJ1-2
D gene: .
clone size: few
V gene: TRBV5-6
CDR3 DNA: TGTGCCAGCAGCTTGTCGGCAGGGACCTATGGCTACACCTTC
CDR3 protein: CASSLSAGTYGYTF

J gene: TRBJ1-1
D gene: .
clone size: few
V gene: TRBV29-1
CDR3 DNA: TGCAGCACGAAGGGGGGGTTGAACACTGAAGCTTTCTTT
CDR3 protein: CSTKGGLNTEAFF

J gene: TRBJ2-7
D gene: TRBD2
clone size: few
V gene: TRBV20-1
CDR3 DNA: TGCAGTGCTCAGGCTGGGGCGGGAGGTGGAGAGCAGTACTTC
CDR3 protein: CSAQAGAGGGEQYF

J gene: TRBJ1-1
D gene: .
clone size: few
V gene: TRBV3-1
CDR3 DNA: TGTGCCAGCAGCCGGAGCCCTGGAGGAACTGAAGCTTTCTTT
CDR3 protein: CASSRSPGGTEAFF

J gene: TRBJ2-7
D gene: .
clone size: .
V gene: TRBV3-1
CDR3 DNA: TGTGCCAGCAGCCAGCCGGGGGAGCAGTACTTC
CDR3 protein: CASSQPGEQYF

J gene: TRBJ1-4
D gene: .
clone size: many
V gene: TRBV28
CDR3 DNA: TGTGCCAGCAGTGCAACTAATGAAAAACTGTTTTTT
CDR3 protein: CASSATNEKLFF

J gene: TRBJ1-1
D gene: .
clone size: .
V gene: TRBV20-1
CDR3 DNA: TGCAGTGCTCCCCAAGGACAGTTGATGAACACTGAAGCTTTCTTT
CDR3 protein: CSAPQGQLMNTEAFF

J gene: TRBJ2-7
D gene: TRBD1
clone size: .
V gene: TRBV6-1
CDR3 DNA: TGTGCCAGCCTTAGACAGGGTTGGTCGGAGAACGAGCAGTACTTC
CDR3 protein: CASLRQGWSENEQYF

J gene: TRBJ1-5
D gene: .
clone size: .
V gene: TRBV5-4
CDR3 DNA: TGTGCCAGCAGCCCAGGGACGGAGAGCAATCAGCCCCAGCATTTT
CDR3 protein: CASSPGTESNQPQHF

J gene: TRBJ1-1
D gene: .
clone size: .
V gene: TRBV6-2/TRBV6-3
CDR3 DNA: TGTGCCAGCAAAACGACAGGACCCAACACTGAAGCTTTCTTT
CDR3 protein: CASKTTGPNTEAFF

J gene: TRBJ1-2
D gene: .
clone size: .
V gene: TRBV5-1
CDR3 DNA: TGCGCCAGCAGCTCGGGGGCCAGGGGCAGTGGTGGCTACACCTTC
CDR3 protein: CASSSGARGSGGYTF

J gene: TRBJ1-3
D gene: TRBD1
clone size: .
V gene: TRBV6-5
CDR3 DNA: TGTGCCAGCAGTTACTGGTCCAGGACAGGCTCTGGAAACACCATATATTTT
CDR3 protein: CASSYWSRTGSGNTIYF

J gene: TRBJ1-4
D gene: TRBD1
clone size: .
V gene: TRBV11-2
CDR3 DNA: TGTGCCAGCAGCCATTTACCGGGACAGGGACCGCCGGAGAGAAATGAAAAACTGTTTTTT
CDR3 protein: CASSHLPGQGPPERNEKLFF

J gene: TRBJ1-4
D gene: .
clone size: few
V gene: TRBV27
CDR3 DNA: TGTGCCAGCAGTTTGTACATAAATGAAAAACTGTTTTTT
CDR3 protein: CASSLYINEKLFF

J gene: TRBJ2-5
D gene: TRBD2
clone size: .
V gene: TRBV12-3/TRBV12-4
CDR3 DNA: TGTGCCAGCAGTTCGATTTCCTTAGCGGGAGTTGGCCAAGAGACCCAGTACTTC
CDR3 protein: CASSSISLAGVGQETQYF

J gene: TRBJ2-5
D gene: TRBD1
clone size: .
V gene: TRBV12-3/TRBV12-4
CDR3 DNA: TGTGCCAGCGCGGGACAGGCCCAAGAGACCCAGTACTTC
CDR3 protein: CASAGQAQETQYF

J gene: TRBJ1-6
D gene: .
clone size: .
V gene: TRBV20-1
CDR3 DNA: TGCAGTGCTAGAGGAAATGAGGGGCTCAGATCACTCCTCCACTTT
CDR3 protein: CSARGNEGLRSLLHF

J gene: TRBJ2-1
D gene: TRBD2
clone size: .
V gene: TRBV2
CDR3 DNA: TGTGCCAGCAGCGACCCGGGACTAGCGGGACCTATCTCCTACAATGAGCAGTTCTTC
CDR3 protein: CASSDPGLAGPISYNEQFF

J gene: TRBJ1-1
D gene: .
clone size: many
V gene: TRBV2
CDR3 DNA: TGTGCCAGCTCCCCCTGGGGGGGGGACTACACTGAAGCTTTCTTT
CDR3 protein: CASSPWGGDYTEAFF

J gene: TRBJ1-6
D gene: TRBD1
clone size: many
V gene: TRBV12-3/TRBV12-4
CDR3 DNA: TGTGCCAGCAGACGGCGCGGGACAGGGGATTCACCCCTCCACTTT
CDR3 protein: CASRRRGTGDSPLHF

J gene: TRBJ2-1
D gene: TRBD2
clone size: .
V gene: TRBV2
CDR3 DNA: TGTGCCAGCAGCGGACTAGCGGCAAACAGTGAGCAGTTCTTC
CDR3 protein: CASSGLAANSEQFF

J gene: TRBJ1-3
D gene: .
clone size: few
V gene: TRBV28
CDR3 DNA: TGTGCCAGCAGTGGGGAAGGGGGGGTCTCTGGAAACACCATATATTTT
CDR3 protein: CASSGEGGVSGNTIYF

J gene: TRBJ2-2
D gene: TRBD2
clone size: few
V gene: TRBV6-1
CDR3 DNA: TGTGCCAGCAGCAGCACTAGCGGAGAGGTCGGGGAGCTGTTTTTT
CDR3 protein: CASSSTSGEVGELFF

J gene: TRBJ2-1
D gene: TRBD2
clone size: few
V gene: TRBV11-2
CDR3 DNA: TGTGCCAGCACTAGGACTAGCGGTAACAATGAGCAGTTCTTC
CDR3 protein: CASTRTSGNNEQFF

J gene: TRBJ2-7
D gene: .
clone size: many
V gene: TRBV7-9
CDR3 DNA: TGTGCCAGCAGCTTACCGGGAACTTACGAGCAGTACTTC
CDR3 protein: CASSLPGTYEQYF

J gene: TRBJ2-2
D gene: TRBD1
clone size: .
V gene: TRBV2
CDR3 DNA: TGTGCCAGCAGTGTCCAGGGGGCAATCGGGGAGCTGTTTTTT
CDR3 protein: CASSVQGAIGELFF

J gene: TRBJ2-7
D gene: .
clone size: few
V gene: TRBV27
CDR3 DNA: TGTGCCAGCAGTCGCGGTGGGACGGGAGAGCAGTACTTC
CDR3 protein: CASSRGGTGEQYF

J gene: TRBJ1-2
D gene: TRBD1
clone size: few
V gene: TRBV10-3
CDR3 DNA: TGTGCCATCAGTCCTGGACAGGGGAACTATGGCTACACCTTC
CDR3 protein: CAISPGQGNYGYTF

J gene: TRBJ2-2
D gene: .
clone size: few
V gene: TRBV6-1
CDR3 DNA: TGTGCCAGCAGTATTCGGGCCGTCACCGGGGAGCTGTTTTTT
CDR3 protein: CASSIRAVTGELFF

J gene: TRBJ1-5
D gene: TRBD1
clone size: .
V gene: TRBV19
CDR3 DNA: TGTGCCAGTAGTACTGGGACAGGACGAAATCAGCCCCAGCATTTT
CDR3 protein: CASSTGTGRNQPQHF

J gene: TRBJ1-4
D gene: TRBD1
clone size: .
V gene: TRBV6-5
CDR3 DNA: TGTGCCAGCAGTTACGGGAGACAGGGGAGGGATGAAAAACTGTTTTTT
CDR3 protein: CASSYGRQGRDEKLFF

J gene: TRBJ2-2
D gene: .
clone size: few
V gene: TRBV6-1
CDR3 DNA: TGTGCCAGCAGACACACCAGTCTCGACAGGCGGAACACCGGGGAGCTGTTTTTT
CDR3 protein: CASRHTSLDRRNTGELFF

J gene: TRBJ2-1
D gene: TRBD2
clone size: .
V gene: TRBV3-1
CDR3 DNA: TGTGCCAGCAGCCAAAGAGTAGCGGGAAGAGAGACCCAGTTCTTC
CDR3 protein: CASSQRVAGRETQFF

J gene: TRBJ2-7
D gene: TRBD2
clone size: .
V gene: TRBV28
CDR3 DNA: TGTGCCAGCAGCGCACACCCCGGGACTAGGAACGAGCAGTACTTC
CDR3 protein: CASSAHPGTRNEQYF

J gene: TRBJ2-5
D gene: TRBD1
clone size: .
V gene: TRBV5-6
CDR3 DNA: TGTGCCAGCAGTAAGACCGGGACAGGGATCGGACGGGAGACCCAGTACTTC
CDR3 protein: CASSKTGTGIGRETQYF

J gene: TRBJ2-7
D gene: .
clone size: .
V gene: TRBV11-2
CDR3 DNA: TGTGCCAGCAGCGAACCGCGGAGGACCGAGCAGTACTTC
CDR3 protein: CASSEPRRTEQYF

J gene: TRBJ2-2
D gene: .
clone size: .
V gene: TRBV6-2/TRBV6-3
CDR3 DNA: TGTGCCAGCAGCCTCAACGACGGGGCGAACACCGGGGAGCTGTTTTTT
CDR3 protein: CASSLNDGANTGELFF